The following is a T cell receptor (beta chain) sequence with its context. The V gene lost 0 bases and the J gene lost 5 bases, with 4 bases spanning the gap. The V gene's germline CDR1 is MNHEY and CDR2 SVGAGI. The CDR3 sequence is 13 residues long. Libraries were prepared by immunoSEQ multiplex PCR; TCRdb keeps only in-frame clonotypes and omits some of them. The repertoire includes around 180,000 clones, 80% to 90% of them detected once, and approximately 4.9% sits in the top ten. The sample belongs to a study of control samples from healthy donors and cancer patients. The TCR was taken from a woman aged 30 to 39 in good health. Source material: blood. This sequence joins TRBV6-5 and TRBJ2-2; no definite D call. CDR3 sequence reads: CASSYSRTGELFF. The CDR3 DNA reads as TGTGCCAGCAGTTACTCGAGGACCGGGGAGCTGTTTTTT.